This record looks at one TCR beta chain sequence and its context. Other DNA sequences in the same sample also yield this CDR3. J was trimmed by 8 bases and V by 4 bases; bases with no gene match: 4. Looked up from germline, CDR1 is DFQATT and CDR2 is SNEGSKA (reference sequence). The CDR3 consists of 11 residues. Assay used: immunoSEQ multiplex PCR; TCRdb lists only in-frame clones, some missing. This sample has about 470,000 clones, with 75% to 90% found just once. This sample was included in a study of blood T cell repertoires in COVID-19. This clonotype originated in a woman aged 18-35 years who had recovered from COVID-19. The sample consisted of PBMCs or T cells enriched from blood (not recorded which). The V and J genes are TRBV20-1 and TRBJ1-2; 7 nucleotides agree with TRBD1. CDR3 loop: CSATDRDGYTF. The DNA of the CDR3 is TGCAGTGCTACCGACAGGGACGGCTACACCTTC.